This is a list of T cell receptor beta chains from one sample in a study of blood T cell repertoires in COVID-19. Data came from immunoSEQ multiplex PCR; TCRdb stores just in-frame clones and leaves some out. This table has about 200,000 clones, about 90% appearing once. Sequenced material: peripheral blood. The receptors come from a woman between 65 and 79 years old with acute or convalescent COVID-19. CDR3s include the opening cysteine and the closing phenylalanine or tryptophan. Each record gives: clone size, D gene, J gene, V gene, CDR3 protein, CDR3 DNA. The D gene is left open where the match is weak. The size entry is marked missing in some rows and otherwise reads once, few, many or a size class.

>.|TRBD1|TRBJ2-7|TRBV3-1/TRBV3-2
CASSSRQGATYEQYF
TGTGCCAGCAGTTCCAGACAGGGGGCCACCTACGAGCAGTACTTC
>.|.|TRBJ2-7|TRBV5-1
CASSDQAGSSYEQYF
TGCGCCAGCAGCGACCAGGCGGGGAGCTCCTACGAGCAGTACTTC
>.|.|TRBJ2-7|TRBV9
CASSVDHSREQYF
TGTGCCAGCAGCGTAGATCACAGTCGCGAGCAGTACTTC
>.|.|TRBJ1-1|TRBV5-6
CASSYKNTEAFF
TGTGCCAGCAGCTACAAGAACACTGAAGCTTTCTTT
>.|.|TRBJ2-6|TRBV29-1
CSVTETVLISGANVLTF
TGCAGCGTTACCGAAACAGTCTTGATCTCTGGGGCCAACGTCCTGACTTTC
>.|.|TRBJ2-2|TRBV19
CASNKRRNTGELFF
TGTGCCAGTAACAAGCGGAGGAACACCGGGGAGCTGTTTTTT
>.|TRBD2|TRBJ2-3|TRBV5-1
CASSLGPSGTDTQYF
TGCGCCAGCAGCTTGGGTCCTAGCGGAACCGATACGCAGTATTTT
>few|.|TRBJ2-7|TRBV7-9
CASSRTGQPPPYEQYF
TGTGCCAGCAGCCGAACCGGACAGCCGCCTCCCTACGAGCAGTACTTC
>.|TRBD1|TRBJ1-2|TRBV5-1
CASSLTGDDYGYTF
TGCGCCAGCAGCTTGACAGGGGACGACTATGGCTACACCTTC
>.|TRBD1|TRBJ2-5|TRBV2
CASSLGQGVQTQYF
TGTGCCAGCAGCCTTGGACAGGGGGTCCAGACCCAGTACTTC
>.|.|TRBJ2-3|TRBV11-2
CASSSRGIRGHTQYF
TGTGCCAGCAGCTCCAGAGGGATCAGGGGCCATACGCAGTATTTT
>.|TRBD1|TRBJ2-2|TRBV5-1
CASSATGTGVPGELFF
TGCGCCAGCAGCGCCACCGGGACAGGGGTCCCCGGGGAGCTGTTTTTT
>.|.|TRBJ1-4|TRBV5-5
CASSFFLNEKLFF
TGTGCCAGCAGCTTCTTTCTTAATGAAAAACTGTTTTTT
>.|.|TRBJ2-2|TRBV5-1
CASSLVGLGNTGELFF
TGCGCCAGCAGCTTGGTGGGACTGGGGAACACCGGGGAGCTGTTTTTT
>.|.|TRBJ1-4|TRBV6-5
CASMGLTEGSEKLFF
TGTGCCAGCATGGGCCTCACCGAGGGTAGTGAAAAACTGTTTTTT
>.|.|TRBJ1-3|TRBV14
CASSQGMNSRGTIYF
TGTGCCAGCAGCCAAGGAATGAACAGCCGGGGCACCATATATTTT
>.|.|TRBJ2-1|TRBV5-1
CASSLTGNREQFF
TGCGCCAGCAGCTTAACAGGGAATCGGGAGCAGTTCTTC
>once|TRBD1|TRBJ2-6|TRBV3-1/TRBV3-2
CASSQAGTGPRFGANVLTF
TGTGCCAGCAGCCAAGCGGGGACAGGGCCGCGGTTTGGGGCCAACGTCCTGACTTTC
>.|TRBD1|TRBJ1-2|TRBV29-1
CSVARDRGRDGYTF
TGCAGCGTTGCCCGGGACAGGGGAAGGGATGGCTACACCTTC
>.|.|TRBJ2-2|TRBV24-1
CATRTANTGELFF
TGTGCCACCAGGACAGCGAACACCGGGGAGCTGTTTTTT
>.|TRBD2|TRBJ2-1|TRBV5-1
CASSLGAGGPGEQFF
TGCGCCAGCAGCTTGGGAGCGGGGGGGCCCGGTGAGCAGTTCTTC
>once|.|TRBJ2-3|TRBV28
CASSLGPGHNTDTQYF
TGTGCCAGCAGTTTAGGGCCGGGACATAACACAGATACGCAGTATTTT
>.|TRBD1|TRBJ1-6|TRBV4-1
CASSQRQGNSPLHF
TGCGCCAGCAGCCAGAGACAGGGTAATTCACCCCTCCACTTT
>.|.|TRBJ2-1|TRBV4-1
CASSQDLGVYNEQFF
TGCGCCAGCAGCCAAGATTTGGGAGTGTACAATGAGCAGTTCTTC
>.|.|TRBJ2-7|TRBV15
CATSRDLAMSYEQYF
TGTGCCACCAGCAGAGATCTTGCGATGAGCTACGAGCAGTACTTC
>.|.|TRBJ1-4|TRBV15
CATSRTALGFNEKLFF
TGTGCCACCAGCAGAACAGCCCTCGGCTTTAATGAAAAACTGTTTTTT
>few|TRBD1|TRBJ1-2|TRBV6-5
CASSPGTGYGYTF
TGTGCCAGCAGTCCTGGGACAGGCTATGGCTACACCTTC
>.|.|TRBJ2-1|TRBV19
CASSIRDNEQFF
TGTGCCAGTAGTATTCGGGACAATGAGCAGTTCTTC
>.|.|TRBJ1-5|TRBV10-2
CASRNPGDQPQHF
TGCGCCAGCAGGAATCCAGGGGACCAGCCCCAGCATTTT
>.|.|TRBJ2-3|TRBV29-1
CSVEAGADTQYF
TGCAGCGTTGAGGCAGGGGCGGATACGCAGTATTTT
>few|.|TRBJ1-6|TRBV6-5
CASSSQRVGDSPLHF
TGTGCCAGCAGTTCCCAGCGGGTGGGGGACTCACCCCTCCACTTT
>.|TRBD1|TRBJ1-2|TRBV18
CASSPRQGEYGYTF
TGTGCCAGCTCACCAAGACAGGGAGAGTATGGCTACACCTTC
>few|.|TRBJ1-4|TRBV19
CASRVYATNEKLFF
TGTGCCAGCCGAGTTTATGCAACTAATGAAAAACTGTTTTTT
>.|TRBD1|TRBJ1-1|TRBV23-1
CASSQGGQGKAFF
TGCGCCAGCAGTCAGGGCGGACAGGGCAAAGCTTTCTTT
>.|TRBD1|TRBJ1-2|TRBV5-4
CASSKDREAGYTF
TGTGCCAGCAGTAAAGACAGGGAGGCTGGCTACACCTTC
>once|.|TRBJ2-1|TRBV19
CASSYLRQDNEQFF
TGTGCCAGTAGTTACCTTCGACAGGACAATGAGCAGTTCTTC